These 14 T cell receptor beta chains were sequenced from one sample in a study of cytomegalovirus exposure and HLA in healthy donors. PCR amplification relied on 60 Vbeta primers (plus 13 Jbeta primers). Clones were read by immunoSEQ multiplex PCR, and TCRdb kept only the in-frame ones, dropping some. The sample holds some 220,000 clones, 77% seen once. Material for sequencing was PBMCs. These receptor sequences come from an older woman in good health and CMV-seropositive.

The rearrangement joins TRBV5-6 to TRBJ2-2; tentatively, D is TRBD2 (5 bases). V was clipped by 2 bases and J by 5 bases, with 7 bases between them. The CDR3 runs 13 residues. Germline V gene data show CDR1 as SGHDT and CDR2 as YYEEEE. The CDR3 DNA reads as TGTGCCAGCAGCTTTCGGGGAACCGGGGAGCTGTTTTTT. It codes for CASSFRGTGELFF.

V and J are TRBV9 and TRBJ2-5; 8 bases agree with TRBD1. The germline gives CDR1 SGDLS, CDR2 YYNGEE. The CDR3 is 16 residues long. Trimming removed 1 base from V and 2 bases from J; junction bases left unmatched: 7. In DNA form, the CDR3 reads TGTGCCAGCAGCGTATCAGGGGGCCTTGTTCAAGAGACCCAGTACTTC. The encoded protein is CASSVSGGLVQETQYF.

J is TRBJ2-5 and V is TRBV15, with 8 bases aligning to TRBD1. The CDR3 contains 16 residues. CDR1 is LNHNV and CDR2 is YYDKDF in the germline V gene (reference sequence). The V and J ends lost 3 bases and 7 bases, in that order; junction bases with no gene match: 13. CDR3 nucleotides: TGTGCCACCAGCAGCCCCTGGACAGGGACTGGGGGGACCCAGTACTTC. This encodes CATSSPWTGTGGTQYF.

The chain couples TRBV7-2 to TRBJ2-2; the match to TRBD1 covers 7 bases. V shed 5 bases, J shed 3 bases, and the junction held 18 bases outside the gene matches. This CDR3 comprises 19 residues. Per germline, CDR1 SGHTA and CDR2 FQGNSA. In nucleotides, the CDR3 is TGTGCCAGCAGCGCGGCCACCGACAGGGTAGGAAAGGACACCGGGGAGCTGTTTTTT. This sequence encodes CASSAATDRVGKDTGELFF. Full variable domain (remainder filled in from reference TRBV7-2 and TRBJ2-2): GAGVSQSPSNKVTEKGKDVELRCDPISGHTALYWYRQSLGQGLEFLIYFQGNSAPDKSGLPSDRFSAERTGGSVSTLTIQRTQQEDSAVYLCASSAATDRVGKDTGELFFGEGSRLTVL.

The chain recombines TRBV4-1 with TRBJ2-3; D perhaps matches TRBD1 (6 bases). Germline values: CDR1 MGHRA, CDR2 YSYEKL. V lost 2 bases and J 0 bases, leaving 12 bases between the germline ends. CDR3 length: 16 residues. The CDR3 DNA follows: TGCGCCAGCAGCCAAATGACAGGTGCTAGCACAGATACGCAGTATTTT. This gives the protein CASSQMTGASTDTQYF.

The chain has TRBV19 and TRBJ1-1; D gene unclear. V was shortened by 5 bases and J by 4 bases, with 8 bases between the two germline ends. Germline V gene lookup returns CDR1 LNHDA and CDR2 SQIVND (reference sequence). The CDR3 runs 12 residues. DNA for the CDR3: TGTGCCAGTAGTCAGCGGGGCACTGAAGCTTTCTTT. It translates to CASSQRGTEAFF.

The chain uses TRBV7-2 and TRBJ1-5, with 7 bases matching TRBD1. This CDR3 has 15 amino acids. Losses at the gene ends were 4 bases for V and 9 bases for J; bases not matched to a gene: 12. Germline V gene lookup returns CDR1 SGHTA and CDR2 FQGNSA. This CDR3 reads CASSSRQGPSGPQHF. CDR3 bases: TGTGCCAGCAGCTCCCGACAGGGACCCTCAGGGCCCCAGCATTTT.

J is TRBJ2-7 and V is TRBV19; 11 nucleotides match TRBD1. Germline loops: CDR1 LNHDA, CDR2 SQIVND (reference sequence). This CDR3 has 16 amino acids. V was pared by 5 bases and J by 1 base, with 7 bases of the junction left unmatched. The CDR3 region has the DNA TGTGCCAGTAGTCCTCATGGGACAGGGGGTTCCTACGAGCAGTACTTC. It codes for CASSPHGTGGSYEQYF.

This clone has a single count. V usage is TRBV6-5 and J usage is TRBJ1-5; the match to TRBD1 covers 8 bases. This CDR3 contains 15 residues. Trimming took 6 bases from V and 4 from J; bases not matched to a gene: 8. CDR1 MNHEY and CDR2 SVGAGI come from the germline V gene. This CDR3 reads CASSPGQGWNQPQHF. In nucleotides, the CDR3 is TGTGCCAGCAGCCCAGGACAGGGATGGAATCAGCCCCAGCATTTT.

The chain joins TRBV4-3 to TRBJ2-5; D not resolved. V was trimmed by 5 bases and J by 2 bases, leaving 9 bases between them. Germline V gene sequence: CDR1 LGHNA, CDR2 YSLEER. There are 13 residues in the CDR3. CDR3 nucleotides: TGCGCCAGCAGCTCAAGCCCTCAAGAGACCCAGTACTTC. Protein sequence: CASSSSPQETQYF.

The chain combines TRBV30 with TRBJ1-1; 7 bases align to TRBD1. CDR1 is GTSNPN and CDR2 is SVGIG in the germline V gene (reference sequence). The CDR3 covers 14 residues. The V and J ends lost 5 bases and 5 bases, in that order; junction bases with no gene match: 11. In DNA, the CDR3 is TGTGCCTGGGAGCGACAGGGCGAAAAGACTGAAGCTTTCTTT. It specifies CAWERQGEKTEAFF.

The chain employs TRBV9 and TRBJ1-2; TRBD1 is a possible D gene (6 bases). From germline, CDR1 is SGDLS and CDR2 YYNGEE. The V gene lost 7 bases and the J gene lost 4 bases, with 17 bases spanning the gap. This CDR3 has 14 residues. CDR3 nucleotide sequence: TGTGCCAGCGTGCCAGGGGTAGTCGCCTATGGCTACACCTTC. It encodes CASVPGVVAYGYTF.

This clone was found a few times. The V gene is TRBV7-2, the J gene TRBJ2-3, with D perhaps TRBD2 (6 bases). V lost 5 bases and J 3 bases, leaving 15 bases between the germline ends. The CDR3 extends over 15 amino acids. Germline CDR1 and CDR2: SGHTA and FQGNSA. CDR3: CASSKLGGRTDTQYF. The CDR3 coding sequence is TGTGCCAGCAGCAAACTTGGGGGGAGGACAGATACGCAGTATTTT. The full variable domain, with the rest looked up from reference TRBV7-2 and TRBJ2-3, is GAGVSQSPSNKVTEKGKDVELRCDPISGHTALYWYRQSLGQGLEFLIYFQGNSAPDKSGLPSDRFSAERTGGSVSTLTIQRTQQEDSAVYLCASSKLGGRTDTQYFGPGTRLTVL.

This clone was counted once. V and J are TRBV5-4 and TRBJ2-1; TRBD2 agrees at 13 bases. CDR3 length: 16 amino acids. The V gene end was trimmed by 0 bases and the J gene end by 7 bases; junction bases not matched to a gene: 4. Germline assignment: CDR1 SGHNT and CDR2 YYREEE (reference sequence). CDR3: CASSLVQGLAGNEQFF. CDR3 coding DNA: TGTGCCAGCAGCTTGGTTCAGGGACTAGCGGGAAATGAGCAGTTCTTC.